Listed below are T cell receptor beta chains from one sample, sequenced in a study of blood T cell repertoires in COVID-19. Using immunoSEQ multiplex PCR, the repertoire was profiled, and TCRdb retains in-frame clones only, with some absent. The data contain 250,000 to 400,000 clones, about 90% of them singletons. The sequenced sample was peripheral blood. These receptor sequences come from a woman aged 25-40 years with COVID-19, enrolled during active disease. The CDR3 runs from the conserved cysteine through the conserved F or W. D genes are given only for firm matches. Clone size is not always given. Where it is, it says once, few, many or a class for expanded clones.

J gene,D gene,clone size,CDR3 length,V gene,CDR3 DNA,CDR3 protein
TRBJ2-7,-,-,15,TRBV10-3,TGTGCCATCAGTGACCACACGATACAGGGATACGAGCAGTACTTC,CAISDHTIQGYEQYF
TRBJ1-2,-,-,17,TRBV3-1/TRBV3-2,TGTGCCAGCAGCCAAGAACACAGGGAAGGGTTGTACTATGGCTACACCTTC,CASSQEHREGLYYGYTF
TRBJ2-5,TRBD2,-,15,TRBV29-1,TGCAGCGCGTTACTAGCGGGCCGACGTCAAGAGACCCAGTACTTC,CSALLAGRRQETQYF
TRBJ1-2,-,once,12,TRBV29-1,TGCAGCGTTCTGACAGCTTCCTATGGCTACACCTTC,CSVLTASYGYTF
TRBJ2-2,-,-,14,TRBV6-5,TGTGCCAGCAGTTTTGGCATGAACACCGGGGAGCTGTTTTTT,CASSFGMNTGELFF
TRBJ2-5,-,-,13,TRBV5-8,TGTGCCAGCAGGCGGATAGGCCAAGAGACCCAGTACTTC,CASRRIGQETQYF
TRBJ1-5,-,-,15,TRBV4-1,TGCGCCAGCAGCCTAGTCTTCGATAGCAATCAGCCCCAGCATTTT,CASSLVFDSNQPQHF
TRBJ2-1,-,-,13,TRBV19,TGTGCCAGTAGTATACAGGGTTACAATGAGCAGTTCTTC,CASSIQGYNEQFF
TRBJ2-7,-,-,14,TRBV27,TGTGCCAGCAGTCCCCGGACGGGAGCCTACGAGCAGTACTTC,CASSPRTGAYEQYF
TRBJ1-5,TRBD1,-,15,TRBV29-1,TGCAGCGGCCCGACAGGGGACGTTAGCAATCAGCCCCAGCATTTT,CSGPTGDVSNQPQHF
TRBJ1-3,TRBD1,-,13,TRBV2,TGTGCCAGCACCTCGGGACAGGGGAACACCATATATTTT,CASTSGQGNTIYF
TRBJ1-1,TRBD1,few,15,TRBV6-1,TGTGCCAGCAGTGAAGAGGGACAGCCGAACACTGAAGCTTTCTTT,CASSEEGQPNTEAFF
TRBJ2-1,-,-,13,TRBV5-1,TGCGCCAGCAGCTTTGGGGGGTACAATGAGCAGTTCTTC,CASSFGGYNEQFF
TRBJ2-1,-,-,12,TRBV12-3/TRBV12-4,TGTGCCAGCAGTTTCGGGGGAAATGAGCAGTTCTTC,CASSFGGNEQFF
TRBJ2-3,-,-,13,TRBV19,TGTGCCAGTAGTACCGTATTCACAGATACGCAGTATTTT,CASSTVFTDTQYF
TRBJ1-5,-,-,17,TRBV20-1,TGCAGTGCTAGTGATCCCATGGGGGGAGCAAGCATACAGCCCCAGCATTTT,CSASDPMGGASIQPQHF
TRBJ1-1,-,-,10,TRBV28,TGTGCCACCCGGTACACTGAAGCTTTCTTT,CATRYTEAFF
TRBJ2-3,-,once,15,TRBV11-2,TGTGCCAGCAGCCGCGGCGCGGCGGTCACAGATACGCAGTATTTT,CASSRGAAVTDTQYF
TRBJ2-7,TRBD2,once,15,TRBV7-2,TGTGCCAGCAGTCCAGGACTAGCGGGGTCCTACGAGCAGTACTTC,CASSPGLAGSYEQYF
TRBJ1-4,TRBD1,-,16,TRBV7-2,TGTGCCAGCAGCTTAGTGGCCGGACAGGGAGAGGAAAAACTGTTTTTT,CASSLVAGQGEEKLFF
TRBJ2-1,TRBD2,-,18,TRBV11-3,TGTGCCAGCAGCTTAACGGGACTAGCGGGAGAAGCGGCCAATGAGCAGTTCTTC,CASSLTGLAGEAANEQFF
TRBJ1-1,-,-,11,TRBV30,TGTGCCTGTGCAGGGCGTCATGAAGCTTTCTTT,CACAGRHEAFF
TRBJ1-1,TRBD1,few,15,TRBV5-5,TGTGCCAGCAGCTCCCGGACAGGGGGGGACACTGAAGCTTTCTTT,CASSSRTGGDTEAFF